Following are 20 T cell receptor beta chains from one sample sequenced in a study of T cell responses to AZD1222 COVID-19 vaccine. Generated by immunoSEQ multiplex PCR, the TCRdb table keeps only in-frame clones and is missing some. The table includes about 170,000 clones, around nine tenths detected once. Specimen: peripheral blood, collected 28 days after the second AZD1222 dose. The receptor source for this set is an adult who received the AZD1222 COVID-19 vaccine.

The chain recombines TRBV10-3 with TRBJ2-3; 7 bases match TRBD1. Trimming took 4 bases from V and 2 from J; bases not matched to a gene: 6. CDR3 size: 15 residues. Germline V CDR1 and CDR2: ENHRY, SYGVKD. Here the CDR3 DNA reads TGTGCCATCAGTGCACACAGGGGATCCACAGATACGCAGTATTTT. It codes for CAISAHRGSTDTQYF.

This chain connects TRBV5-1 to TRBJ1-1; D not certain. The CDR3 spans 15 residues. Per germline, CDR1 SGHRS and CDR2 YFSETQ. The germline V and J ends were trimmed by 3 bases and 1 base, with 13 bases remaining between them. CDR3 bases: TGCGCCAGCAGCTATGGGAGACGGGGGAACACTGAAGCTTTCTTT. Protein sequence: CASSYGRRGNTEAFF.

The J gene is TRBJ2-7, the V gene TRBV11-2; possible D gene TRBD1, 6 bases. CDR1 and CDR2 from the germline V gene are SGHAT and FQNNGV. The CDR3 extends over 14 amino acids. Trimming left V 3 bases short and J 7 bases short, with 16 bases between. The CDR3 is CASSFHPGAQEQYF. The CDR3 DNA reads TGTGCCAGCAGCTTTCACCCAGGGGCTCAGGAGCAGTACTTC.

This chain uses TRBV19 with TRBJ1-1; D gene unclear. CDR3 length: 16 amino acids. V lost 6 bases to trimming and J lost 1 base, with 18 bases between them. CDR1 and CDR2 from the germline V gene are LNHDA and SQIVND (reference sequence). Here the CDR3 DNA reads TGTGCCAGTAGACCCGCATTTAGGGTGGCGAACACTGAAGCTTTCTTT. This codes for CASRPAFRVANTEAFF.

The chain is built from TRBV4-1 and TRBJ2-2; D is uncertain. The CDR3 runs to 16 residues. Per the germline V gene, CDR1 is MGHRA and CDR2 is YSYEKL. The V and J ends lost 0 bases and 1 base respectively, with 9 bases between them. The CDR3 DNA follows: TGCGCCAGCAGCCAAGATCCACAGTGGAACACCGGGGAGCTGTTTTTT. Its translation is CASSQDPQWNTGELFF.

CDR3 in amino acids: CASGTENTEAFF. Here the CDR3 DNA reads TGCGCCAGCGGGACGGAGAACACTGAAGCTTTCTTT. The V and J genes are TRBV10-2 and TRBJ1-1, with D possibly TRBD1 on 5 matching bases. Germline CDR1 and CDR2: WSHSY and SAAADI. The CDR3 has 12 residues. Trimming took off 8 bases at V and 1 base at J, with 8 bases between the two ends.

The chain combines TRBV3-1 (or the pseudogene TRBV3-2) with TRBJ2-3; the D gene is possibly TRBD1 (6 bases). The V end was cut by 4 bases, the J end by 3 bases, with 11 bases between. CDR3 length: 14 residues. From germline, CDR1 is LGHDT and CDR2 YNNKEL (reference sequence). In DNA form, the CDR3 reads TGTGCCAGCAGCCGATTCCAGGGGACAGATACGCAGTATTTT. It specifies CASSRFQGTDTQYF.

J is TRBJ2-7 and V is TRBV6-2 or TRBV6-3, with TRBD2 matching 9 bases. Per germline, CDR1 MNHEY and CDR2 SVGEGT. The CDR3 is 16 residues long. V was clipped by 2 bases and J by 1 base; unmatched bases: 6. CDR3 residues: CASSYPGLAGSYEQYF. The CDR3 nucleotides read TGTGCCAGCAGTTACCCTGGGCTAGCGGGGTCCTACGAGCAGTACTTC.

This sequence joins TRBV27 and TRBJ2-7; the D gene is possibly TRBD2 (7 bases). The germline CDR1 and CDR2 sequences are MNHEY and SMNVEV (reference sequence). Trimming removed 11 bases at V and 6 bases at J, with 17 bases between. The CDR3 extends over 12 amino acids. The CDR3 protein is CAGSRGAFEQYF. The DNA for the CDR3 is TGTGCCGGCTCCCGGGGGGCTTTCGAGCAGTACTTC.

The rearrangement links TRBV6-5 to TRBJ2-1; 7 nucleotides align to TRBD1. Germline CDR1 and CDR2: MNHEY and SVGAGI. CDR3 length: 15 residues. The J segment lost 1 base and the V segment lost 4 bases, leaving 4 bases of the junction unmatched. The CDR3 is CASSSTGRSYNEQFF. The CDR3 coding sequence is TGTGCCAGCAGTTCGACAGGGAGATCCTACAATGAGCAGTTCTTC.

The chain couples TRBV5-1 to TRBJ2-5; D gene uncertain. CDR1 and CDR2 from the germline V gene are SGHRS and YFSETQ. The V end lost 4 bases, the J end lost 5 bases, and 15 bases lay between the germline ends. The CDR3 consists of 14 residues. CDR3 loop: CASSPPLGSETQYF. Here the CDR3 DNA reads TGCGCCAGCAGCCCGCCCTTGGGGTCGGAGACCCAGTACTTC.

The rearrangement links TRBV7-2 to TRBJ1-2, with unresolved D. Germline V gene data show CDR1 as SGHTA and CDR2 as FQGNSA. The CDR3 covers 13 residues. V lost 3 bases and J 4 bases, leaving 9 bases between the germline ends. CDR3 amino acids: CASSFQAPYGYTF. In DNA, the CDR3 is TGTGCCAGCAGCTTTCAGGCGCCCTATGGCTACACCTTC.

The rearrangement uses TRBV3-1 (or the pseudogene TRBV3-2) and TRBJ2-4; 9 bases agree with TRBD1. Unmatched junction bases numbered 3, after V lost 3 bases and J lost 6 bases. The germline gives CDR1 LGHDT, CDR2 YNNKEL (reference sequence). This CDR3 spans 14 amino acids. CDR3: CASSQTGGTNIQYF. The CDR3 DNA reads TGTGCCAGCAGCCAGACAGGGGGGACAAACATTCAGTACTTC.

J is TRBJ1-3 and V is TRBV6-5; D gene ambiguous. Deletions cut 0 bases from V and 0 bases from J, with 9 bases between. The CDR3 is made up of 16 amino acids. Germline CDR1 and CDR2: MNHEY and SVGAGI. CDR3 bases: TGTGCCAGCAGTTACTCGAAACCATACTCTGGAAACACCATATATTTT. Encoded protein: CASSYSKPYSGNTIYF.

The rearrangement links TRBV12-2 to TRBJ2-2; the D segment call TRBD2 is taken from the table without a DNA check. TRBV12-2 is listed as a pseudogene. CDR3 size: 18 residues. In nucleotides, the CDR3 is TGTGCAAGTCGCTCCCCGCTACTGAGCGGGGTCAACACCGGGGAGCTGTTTTTT. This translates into CASRSPLLSGVNTGELFF.

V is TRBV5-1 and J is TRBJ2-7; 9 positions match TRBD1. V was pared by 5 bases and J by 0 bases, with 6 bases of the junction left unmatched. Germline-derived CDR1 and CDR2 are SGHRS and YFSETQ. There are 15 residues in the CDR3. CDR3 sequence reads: CASSTGTGISYEQYF. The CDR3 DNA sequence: TGCGCCAGCAGTACCGGGACAGGGATCTCCTACGAGCAGTACTTC.

The CDR3 is CASSQGGTPGNEQFF. The CDR3 DNA sequence: TGTGCCAGCAGCCAAGGAGGGACACCGGGGAATGAGCAGTTCTTC. V usage is TRBV4-2 and J usage is TRBJ2-1, with D maybe TRBD1 (6 bases). The germline V gene has CDR1 LGHNA and CDR2 YNFKEQ. This CDR3 is 15 amino acids long. Trimming shortened V by 1 base and J by 7 bases, and 14 bases separated the two germline ends.

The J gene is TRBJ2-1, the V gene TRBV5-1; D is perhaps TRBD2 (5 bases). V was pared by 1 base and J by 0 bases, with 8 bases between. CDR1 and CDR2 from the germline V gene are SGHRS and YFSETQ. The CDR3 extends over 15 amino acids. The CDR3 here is CASSLNAGSYNEQFF. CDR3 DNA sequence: TGCGCCAGCAGCTTGAACGCGGGCTCCTACAATGAGCAGTTCTTC.

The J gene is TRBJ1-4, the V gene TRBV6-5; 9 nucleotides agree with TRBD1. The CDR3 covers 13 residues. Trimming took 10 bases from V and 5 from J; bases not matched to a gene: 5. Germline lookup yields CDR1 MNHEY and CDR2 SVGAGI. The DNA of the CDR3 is TGTGCCACCTCCGGGACAGGGAATGAAAAACTGTTTTTT. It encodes CATSGTGNEKLFF.

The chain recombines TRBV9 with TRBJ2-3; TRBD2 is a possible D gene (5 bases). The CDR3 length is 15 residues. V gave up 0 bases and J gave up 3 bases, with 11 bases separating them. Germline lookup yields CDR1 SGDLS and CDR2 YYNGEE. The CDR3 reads CASSVAFGGTDTQYF. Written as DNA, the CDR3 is TGTGCCAGCAGCGTAGCCTTTGGAGGTACAGATACGCAGTATTTT.